These 12 T cell receptor beta chains were all obtained from the same sample, sequenced in a study of neurological immune-mediated disorders. TCRdb fed the 5' RACE reads into MiXCR, producing one record per CDR3 protein. The table has under 50,000 distinct CDR3 sequences, 13% seen once. Time point defined: longitudinal time-point 2. The sample consisted of PBMCs. These TCRs come from a male donor with HTLV-1-associated myelopathy (HAM/TSP).

In its sample, this clonotype was seen a few times. Given a much more abundant clone one base away, this may be a read error. The V gene is TRBV20-1, the J gene TRBJ2-7, with a weak D call TRBD1 (5 bases). Germline V gives CDR1 DFQATT, CDR2 SNEGSKA (reference sequence). Trimming pared 7 bases from V and 3 bases from J, leaving 16 bases between. This CDR3 region has 13 residues. CDR3 loop: CSVHRRQIYEQYF. The CDR3 bases are TGCAGTGTTCATCGGCGACAGATCTACGAGCAGTACTTC.

This clonotype was recorded many times. V and J are TRBV10-3 and TRBJ2-3; D not resolved. V dropped 0 bases and J dropped 0 bases, with 7 bases sitting between them. The CDR3 sequence is 15 residues long. Germline assignment: CDR1 ENHRY and CDR2 SYGVKD. DNA for the CDR3: TGTGCCATCAGTGAGTCCACCCGAAGCACAGATACGCAGTATTTT. This encodes CAISESTRSTDTQYF.

This clonotype has just one count. This may come from a read error, since a much larger clone is one base off. J is TRBJ2-1 and V is TRBV4-3; no reliable D call. CDR3 length: 14 amino acids. Trimming took off 1 base at V and 4 bases at J, with 8 bases between the two ends. The germline V gene has CDR1 LGHNA and CDR2 YSLEER. CDR3 DNA sequence: TGCGCCAGCAGCCAAGGACAATTTTACAATGAGCAGTTCTTC. Translation gives CASSQGQFYNEQFF.

In this sample, this clonotype turned up many times. This chain links TRBV6-5 with TRBJ2-5, with TRBD1 matching 7 bases. V dropped 4 bases and J dropped 2; count of bases not matched to a gene: 4. CDR1 and CDR2 (germline): MNHEY, SVGAGI. The CDR3 is 14 residues long. In nucleotides, the CDR3 is TGTGCCAGCAGTTCACAGGGGCTTCAAGAGACCCAGTACTTC. Translation: CASSSQGLQETQYF.

This clonotype was seen repeatedly, ten times or more. The chain joins TRBV9 to TRBJ2-7; 7 bases line up with TRBD1. CDR1 and CDR2 from the germline V gene are SGDLS and YYNGEE. J lost 0 bases, V lost 3 bases, and 6 bases had no gene match. This CDR3 region has 15 residues. CDR3 nucleotides: TGTGCCAGCAGCGCCGGGCCAGGGGGCTCCTACGAGCAGTACTTC. It specifies CASSAGPGGSYEQYF.

This clonotype came up many times. The CDR3 nucleotides read TGCAGTGCTTTGACTAGCGGGGAAGAGACCCAGTACTTC. Its translation is CSALTSGEETQYF. This chain joins TRBV20-1 and TRBJ2-5; 11 bases fit TRBD2. After removal of 5 bases from V and 3 bases from J, the junction contained 2 bases not matched to a gene. This CDR3 region has 13 residues. Germline CDR1 DFQATT, CDR2 SNEGSKA (reference sequence).

This clonotype was picked up many times. V gene TRBV5-6 combines with J gene TRBJ2-4; D may be TRBD2 (5 bases). V lost 3 bases to trimming and J lost 3 bases, with 25 bases between them. The CDR3 has 19 residues. Germline CDR1 is SGHDT and CDR2 is YYEEEE. Here the CDR3 DNA reads TGTGCCAGCAGCTCCGTATTACCGGTCGGAGGTTTGGGCAAAAACATTCAGTACTTC. Its translation is CASSSVLPVGGLGKNIQYF.

This clonotype showed up many times. This chain joins TRBV5-5 and TRBJ1-5; D gene ambiguous. Trimming took 0 bases from V and 2 from J, leaving 12 bases between them. The CDR3 length is 16 residues. Germline V gene data show CDR1 as SGHKS and CDR2 as YYEKEE (reference sequence). CDR3 sequence reads: CASSLGVGGGNQPQHF. The CDR3 nucleotides read TGTGCCAGCAGCTTGGGCGTGGGTGGGGGCAATCAGCCCCAGCATTTT.

The chain carries TRBV20-1 and TRBJ1-4; perhaps TRBD1 as D (5 bases). V was shortened by 0 bases and J by 8 bases, with 13 bases between the two germline ends. From germline, CDR1 is DFQATT and CDR2 SNEGSKA (reference sequence). The CDR3 has 14 residues. In nucleotides, the CDR3 is TGCAGTGCTAGAGATTGGCAGGGTCAGGAAAAACTGTTTTTT. This translates into CSARDWQGQEKLFF.

At least ten counts were recorded for this clonotype. The V gene is TRBV7-9, the J gene TRBJ1-2, with 9 bases that match TRBD1. The CDR3 length is 16 residues. CDR1 and CDR2 from the germline V gene are SEHNR and FQNEAQ (reference sequence). J was trimmed by 6 bases and V by 6 bases; bases with no gene match: 14. The CDR3 sequence is CASSIVAGQGSDGYTF. CDR3 coding DNA: TGTGCCAGCAGTATAGTAGCGGGACAGGGATCGGATGGCTACACCTTC.

This clonotype was recorded at least ten times. The chain joins TRBV7-8 to TRBJ2-1; D gene ambiguous. Germline CDR1 and CDR2: SGHVS and FQNEAQ. The CDR3 is 12 amino acids. With 5 bases removed from V and 5 bases from J, the gap between germline ends came to 7 bases. The CDR3 DNA reads TGTGCCAGCAGCGGGCAGGACAATGAGCAGTTCTTC. This translates into CASSGQDNEQFF.

Ten or more counts support this clonotype. The rearrangement links TRBV20-1 to TRBJ1-1; D ambiguous. CDR3 length: 14 amino acids. The V gene's germline CDR1 is DFQATT and CDR2 SNEGSKA (reference sequence). Trimming took 5 bases from V and 4 from J, leaving 17 bases between them. The CDR3 loop is CSAPSAGWSTEAFF. Written as DNA, the CDR3 is TGCAGTGCTCCCTCGGCAGGATGGAGCACTGAAGCTTTCTTT.